This passage covers 10 T cell receptor beta chains from one sample sequenced in a study of control samples from healthy donors and cancer patients. The protocol was immunoSEQ multiplex PCR, while the TCRdb copy is restricted to in-frame clones and leaves out a portion. The sample shows about 150,000 clones, over 85% of them seen only once. Sequencing was performed on blood. The receptor source for this set is a man aged 18 to 30 in good health.

A remark on this clone: This sample also contains other DNA sequences that code for the same CDR3. V is TRBV6-5 and J is TRBJ1-2, with D maybe TRBD1 (5 bases). The germline V and J ends were trimmed by 5 bases and 6 bases, with 10 bases remaining between them. The germline V gene encodes CDR1 MNHEY and CDR2 SVGAGI. The CDR3 length is 12 residues. In DNA, the CDR3 is TGTGCCAGCAGTCCCCTGGGGGATGGCTACACCTTC. Its translation is CASSPLGDGYTF.

For the CDR3, the DNA is TGTGCCAGCAGTGAATTAACGGAGGCCAAAAACATTCAGTACTTC. Encoded protein: CASSELTEAKNIQYF. The V gene is TRBV6-1, the J gene TRBJ2-4; D ambiguous. Germline values: CDR1 MNHNS, CDR2 SASEGT. Trimming pared 2 bases from V and 1 base from J, leaving 9 bases between. The CDR3 length is 15 residues.

As to this clone: Other DNA variants within this sample encode the same CDR3. CDR3 in amino acids: CASSFGRNTEAFF. The CDR3 nucleotides read TGTGCCAGCAGCTTTGGAAGGAACACTGAAGCTTTCTTT. The chain couples TRBV5-4 to TRBJ1-1; D remains unclear. V was pared by 2 bases and J by 1 base, with 6 bases between. Germline CDR1 is SGHNT and CDR2 is YYREEE (reference sequence). The CDR3 is made up of 13 amino acids.

The rearrangement joins TRBV3-1 (or the pseudogene TRBV3-2) to TRBJ2-7, with 8 bases fitting TRBD1. The CDR3 length is 15 residues. CDR1 and CDR2 from the germline V gene are LGHDT and YNNKEL (reference sequence). V trimming: 2 bases; J trimming: 6 bases; junction bases outside the gene matches: 9. CDR3 residues: CASSQISDRASEQYF. CDR3 bases: TGTGCCAGCAGCCAAATTTCGGACAGGGCCAGCGAGCAGTACTTC.

The chain recombines TRBV7-9 with TRBJ1-2; the D gene is possibly TRBD1 (6 bases). This CDR3 comprises 14 residues. CDR1 and CDR2 (germline): SEHNR, FQNEAQ (reference sequence). V was clipped by 5 bases and J by 8 bases, with 18 bases between them. The CDR3 here is CASSALPTGNGYTF. CDR3 nucleotides: TGTGCCAGCAGCGCCCTGCCGACAGGTAACGGCTACACCTTC.

The gene calls are TRBV11-2 and TRBJ1-1; 9 bases agree with TRBD1. This CDR3 contains 14 residues. With V trimmed by 5 bases and J by 1 base, 2 bases remained unmatched. CDR1 and CDR2 (germline): SGHAT, FQNNGV. This CDR3 is CASSRTGANTEAFF. For the CDR3, the DNA is TGTGCCAGCAGCCGGACAGGGGCGAACACTGAAGCTTTCTTT.

The rearrangement links TRBV30 to TRBJ2-1, with 7 positions matching TRBD1. Looked up from germline, CDR1 is GTSNPN and CDR2 is SVGIG (reference sequence). After removal of 5 bases from V and 9 bases from J, the junction contained 10 bases not matched to a gene. There are 13 residues in the CDR3. As DNA, the CDR3 is TGTGCCTGGGCGACAGGGATTATCGGTGAGCAGTTCTTC. It is translated as CAWATGIIGEQFF.

As concerns this clone: This sample also contains other DNA sequences that code for the same CDR3. The V gene is TRBV27, the J gene TRBJ1-5; D not resolved. V was clipped by 5 bases and J by 7 bases, with 12 bases between them. The CDR3 is 13 amino acids. Germline assignment: CDR1 MNHEY and CDR2 SMNVEV (reference sequence). The CDR3 is CASSLTANQPQHF. The CDR3 DNA follows: TGTGCCAGCAGTCTTACAGCCAACCAGCCCCAGCATTTT.

A single count supports this clone. V gene TRBV21-1 combines with J gene TRBJ1-6; the D call of TRBD1 is as the table states it, not checked on the DNA. TRBV21-1 is annotated as a pseudogene. The length of the CDR3 is 14 residues. As DNA, the CDR3 is TGTGCCAGCAGCAACCGACAGGGAAATTCACCCCTCCACTTT. Protein sequence: CASSNRQGNSPLHF.

The CDR3 is CASSLDGRGYTEAFF. The CDR3 DNA is TGCGCCAGCAGCTTGGATGGCAGGGGATACACTGAAGCTTTCTTT. The chain uses TRBV5-1 and TRBJ1-1, with a tentative D call TRBD1 (6 bases). Germline V gene data show CDR1 as SGHRS and CDR2 as YFSETQ. The CDR3 has 15 amino acids. Trimming shortened V by 0 bases and J by 3 bases, and 12 bases separated the two germline ends.